The 32 T cell receptor beta chains reported below all come from one sample, sequenced in a study of cytomegalovirus exposure and HLA in healthy donors. The PCR ran on 60 Vbeta and 13 Jbeta primers. Profiled with immunoSEQ multiplex PCR; TCRdb holds only in-frame clones, not every one. The sample has about 170,000 clones, about 85% seen once. The specimen sequenced was PBMCs. Source of these receptors: a man aged 25-45 years in good health and CMV-seropositive.

The chain carries TRBV7-2 and TRBJ1-2; TRBD1 agrees at 8 bases. This CDR3 spans 12 amino acids. Germline V gene sequence: CDR1 SGHTA, CDR2 FQGNSA. The V segment lost 2 bases and the J segment 8 bases; nucleotides outside the gene matches: 1. CDR3 in amino acids: CASSLNRGGYTF. The CDR3 DNA follows: TGTGCCAGCAGCTTAAACAGGGGGGGCTACACCTTC.

This rearrangement joins TRBV7-9 to TRBJ2-1; 10 bases are shared with TRBD2. Germline loops: CDR1 SEHNR, CDR2 FQNEAQ (reference sequence). The CDR3 is made up of 14 amino acids. J gave up 8 bases and V 1 base, and 2 bases lay outside the gene matches. CDR3 loop: CASSLVAGGDEQFF. As DNA, the CDR3 is TGTGCCAGCAGCTTAGTAGCGGGAGGCGATGAGCAGTTCTTC.

This clone was detected only a few times. This chain uses TRBV6-1 with TRBJ2-7; D may be TRBD1 (6 bases). Germline values: CDR1 MNHNS, CDR2 SASEGT. V dropped 2 bases and J dropped 3 bases, with 14 bases sitting between them. This CDR3 comprises 15 residues. CDR3 DNA sequence: TGTGCCAGCAGTGAAAAATCCGGGACACACTACGAGCAGTACTTC. It yields the protein CASSEKSGTHYEQYF.

A single count supports this clone. This sequence joins TRBV4-2 and TRBJ2-5; D is ambiguous. Trimming took 0 bases from V and 6 from J, leaving 11 bases between them. There are 14 residues in the CDR3. Looked up from germline, CDR1 is LGHNA and CDR2 is YNFKEQ. The CDR3 loop is CASSQDSERKTQYF. DNA of the CDR3: TGTGCCAGCAGCCAAGATTCGGAGAGGAAGACCCAGTACTTC.

The chain employs TRBV18 and TRBJ2-7; 9 nucleotides align to TRBD1. J gave up 6 bases and V 3 bases, and 6 bases lay outside the gene matches. Germline lookup yields CDR1 KGHSH and CDR2 LQKENI. CDR3 length: 14 residues. Written as DNA, the CDR3 is TGTGCCAGCTCACCGTCCGGGACAGGGATCGAGCAGTACGTC. This encodes CASSPSGTGIEQYV.

This clone was seen just once. V usage is TRBV11-3 and J usage is TRBJ1-1; D call uncertain. The CDR3 is 14 residues long. The germline V and J ends were trimmed by 3 bases and 1 base, with 9 bases remaining between them. Per the germline V gene, CDR1 is SGHNT and CDR2 is YENEEA. In DNA form, the CDR3 reads TGTGCCAGCAGCTTTGCACAGTGGAACACTGAAGCTTTCTTT. Translated, it gives CASSFAQWNTEAFF.

This chain joins TRBV9 and TRBJ2-3, with TRBD1 identical over 7 bases. Germline V gene lookup returns CDR1 SGDLS and CDR2 YYNGEE. CDR3 length: 15 residues. J gave up 4 bases and V 4 bases, and 9 bases lay outside the gene matches. CDR3 nucleotides: TGTGCCAGCAGCACAAGACAGGGTGGATCAGATACGCAGTATTTT. Translating gives CASSTRQGGSDTQYF.

The chain joins TRBV9 to TRBJ1-2, with 9 bases fitting TRBD1. V was clipped by 3 bases and J by 7 bases; unmatched bases: 4. CDR3 length: 13 residues. The V gene's germline CDR1 is SGDLS and CDR2 YYNGEE. The CDR3 loop reads CASSATGGSGYTF. The CDR3 DNA follows: TGTGCCAGCAGCGCAACAGGGGGCTCTGGCTACACCTTC.

This clone was observed a few times. This chain joins TRBV5-1 and TRBJ2-1; 11 bases are shared with TRBD1. The germline gives CDR1 SGHRS, CDR2 YFSETQ. The J segment lost 5 bases and the V segment lost 3 bases, leaving 1 base of the junction unmatched. This CDR3 spans 14 amino acids. This CDR3 is CASSWDRGNNEQFF. CDR3 nucleotide sequence: TGCGCCAGCAGCTGGGACAGGGGGAACAATGAGCAGTTCTTC.

This rearrangement joins TRBV4-3 to TRBJ2-1; 12 nucleotides match TRBD2. The V segment lost 0 bases and the J segment 4 bases; nucleotides outside the gene matches: 7. Germline V gene data show CDR1 as LGHNA and CDR2 as YSLEER. The CDR3 loop spans 18 amino acids. CDR3 region: CASSQDGLLAGGYNEQFF. CDR3 in DNA: TGCGCCAGCAGCCAAGATGGCCTGCTAGCGGGAGGGTACAATGAGCAGTTCTTC.

CDR3 sequence: CASSLGNRDGYTF. In nucleotides, the CDR3 is TGCGCCAGCAGCTTGGGAAACAGGGACGGCTACACCTTC. V gene TRBV5-1 combines with J gene TRBJ1-2; D is perhaps TRBD1 (6 bases). Trimming took 0 bases from V and 8 from J, leaving 11 bases between them. CDR1 is SGHRS and CDR2 is YFSETQ in the germline V gene. The CDR3 has 13 residues.

This clone was seen more than once but under ten times. The V and J genes are TRBV4-3 and TRBJ1-2, with D possibly being TRBD1 (5 bases). Per germline, CDR1 LGHNA and CDR2 YSLEER. The CDR3 is 16 amino acids. V lost 0 bases and J lost 8, with 19 bases in between. CDR3: CASSQDGVGGTWGYTF. The CDR3 region has the DNA TGCGCCAGCAGCCAAGACGGGGTCGGGGGGACTTGGGGCTACACCTTC.

This clone was detected only once. The chain is built from TRBV7-2 and TRBJ2-7; D may be TRBD1 (7 bases). Germline V lookup: CDR1 SGHTA, CDR2 FQGNSA. Between the trimmed V and J ends, which lost 4 bases and 6 bases, there was a span of 13 bases. CDR3 length equals 13 residues. The CDR3 here is CASSSYQGGEQYV. CDR3 coding DNA: TGTGCCAGCAGCTCCTACCAGGGGGGCGAGCAGTACGTC.

This chain links TRBV5-8 with TRBJ1-1; D possibly corresponds to TRBD1 (5 bases). This CDR3 region has 16 residues. Germline lookup yields CDR1 SGHTS and CDR2 YDEGEE. Between the trimmed V and J ends, which lost 0 bases and 0 bases, there was a span of 12 bases. The CDR3 DNA reads TGTGCCAGCAGCTTGGCGTGGGGCAAAATGAACACTGAAGCTTTCTTT. Protein sequence: CASSLAWGKMNTEAFF.

This clone has more than one count but fewer than ten. The chain recombines TRBV5-1 with TRBJ2-7; the D is unclear. The CDR3 contains 15 residues. CDR1 SGHRS and CDR2 YFSETQ come from the germline V gene. Deletions cut 4 bases from V and 4 bases from J, with 18 bases between. CDR3 loop: CASSHLDAMTYEQYF. The CDR3 region has the DNA TGCGCCAGCAGCCACCTTGACGCAATGACTTACGAGCAGTACTTC. Filled out from reference TRBV5-1 and TRBJ2-7, the complete variable domain reads KAGVTQTPRYLIKTRGQQVTLSCSPISGHRSVSWYQQTPGQGLQFLFEYFSETQRNKGNFPGRFSGRQFSNSRSEMNVSTLELGDSALYLCASSHLDAMTYEQYFGPGTRLTVT.

This clone came up once. V usage is TRBV11-3 and J usage is TRBJ2-2, with TRBD2 matching over 14 bases. Germline CDR1 and CDR2: SGHNT and YENEEA. Trimming took 5 bases from V and 5 from J; bases not matched to a gene: 7. CDR3 length: 17 amino acids. The CDR3 protein is CASSPTSGRAKTGELFF. CDR3 nucleotides: TGTGCCAGCAGCCCGACTAGCGGGAGGGCCAAAACCGGGGAGCTGTTTTTT.

This clone was observed a handful of times. This chain connects TRBV29-1 to TRBJ1-4; D is uncertain. The CDR3 totals 11 residues. The V end was cut by 3 bases, the J end by 7 bases, with 6 bases between. Looked up from germline, CDR1 is SQVTM and CDR2 is ANQGSEA. CDR3 in amino acids: CSVDRGEKLFF. The CDR3 DNA is TGCAGCGTTGACCGGGGTGAAAAACTGTTTTTT.

V is TRBV5-4 and J is TRBJ1-2; 9 bases are a match to TRBD1. The junction had 13 bases not matched to a gene; V was cut back by 4 bases and J by 6 bases. The CDR3 loop spans 16 amino acids. Germline CDR1 and CDR2: SGHNT and YYREEE (reference sequence). CDR3 DNA sequence: TGTGCCAGCAGCCATCGACCCGGGACAGGGTTCCATGGCTACACCTTC. It codes for CASSHRPGTGFHGYTF.

V usage is TRBV7-9 and J usage is TRBJ1-1, with unresolved D. Between the trimmed V and J ends, which lost 0 bases and 5 bases, there was a span of 7 bases. This CDR3 spans 13 amino acids. Per the germline V gene, CDR1 is SEHNR and CDR2 is FQNEAQ (reference sequence). CDR3 bases: TGTGCCAGCAGCTTAGCATGGGAGACTGAAGCTTTCTTT. It encodes CASSLAWETEAFF.

This sequence joins TRBV7-9 and TRBJ2-5, with TRBD1 identical over 11 bases. Germline V gene lookup returns CDR1 SEHNR and CDR2 FQNEAQ (reference sequence). The J segment lost 4 bases and the V segment lost 3 bases, leaving 7 bases of the junction unmatched. The CDR3 consists of 16 residues. The CDR3 spells CASSFGQGAAAETQYF. CDR3 bases: TGTGCCAGCAGCTTTGGACAGGGGGCAGCTGCAGAGACCCAGTACTTC.

The chain joins TRBV5-1 to TRBJ2-2, with TRBD2 matching 11 bases. The CDR3 extends over 16 amino acids. Trimming took 2 bases from V and 4 from J; bases not matched to a gene: 4. Germline lookup yields CDR1 SGHRS and CDR2 YFSETQ. Here the CDR3 reads CASSLYSGRGTGELFF. CDR3 coding DNA: TGCGCCAGCAGCTTATATAGCGGGAGGGGCACCGGGGAGCTGTTTTTT.

V usage is TRBV13 and J usage is TRBJ2-7; D is perhaps TRBD2 (5 bases). V was trimmed by 0 bases and J by 2 bases, leaving 8 bases between them. The CDR3 sequence is 14 residues long. Germline V gene data show CDR1 as PRHDT and CDR2 as FYEKMQ (reference sequence). In DNA, the CDR3 is TGTGCCAGCAGCTTAGGTCGGGGAACCTACGAGCAGTACTTC. Its translation is CASSLGRGTYEQYF.

CDR3 amino acids: CASSFTGAGELFF. Written as DNA, the CDR3 is TGTGCCAGCAGTTTCACAGGGGCCGGGGAGCTGTTTTTT. The genes are TRBV6-1 and TRBJ2-2, with 7 bases fitting TRBD1. Germline lookup yields CDR1 MNHNS and CDR2 SASEGT. The CDR3 runs to 13 residues. Trimming cost V 5 bases and J 6 bases; bases outside gene matches: 3.

V is TRBV11-2 and J is TRBJ1-4; 8 bases are shared with TRBD1. The V segment lost 4 bases and the J segment 7 bases; nucleotides outside the gene matches: 5. This CDR3 comprises 14 residues. Germline assignment: CDR1 SGHAT and CDR2 FQNNGV. The CDR3 DNA follows: TGTGCCAGCAGCTCCAGGGGGCTTGGTGAAAAACTGTTTTTT. It encodes CASSSRGLGEKLFF.

The chain couples TRBV14 to TRBJ2-4, with D possibly matching TRBD2 (6 bases). Looked up from germline, CDR1 is SGHDN and CDR2 is FVKESK. Trimming stripped 5 bases from V and 0 bases from J, with 20 bases between. The CDR3 covers 18 residues. The CDR3 bases are TGTGCCAGCAGCGACGGGCCGCTCACGGGGGTAGCCAAAAACATTCAGTACTTC. Translation gives CASSDGPLTGVAKNIQYF.

This chain connects TRBV2 to TRBJ2-1; 9 bases match TRBD2. CDR3 length: 14 amino acids. The junction had 6 bases not matched to a gene; V was cut back by 4 bases and J by 8 bases. Germline CDR1 reads SNHLY; CDR2 reads FYNNEI. CDR3 amino acids: CASSVNAGGHEQFF. Written as DNA, the CDR3 is TGTGCCAGCAGTGTAAATGCGGGAGGGCATGAGCAGTTCTTC.

A word on this clone: At one boundary the junction diverges from the germline segment, which might be a read error. Written as DNA, the CDR3 is TGTTCCAGCAGCTTATATGGGGCCAGCTGGACCACTGAAGCTTTCTTT. Encoded protein: CSSSLYGASWTTEAFF. The chain links TRBV7-9 to TRBJ1-1; D is possibly TRBD1 (5 bases). Germline CDR1 reads SEHNR; CDR2 reads FQNEAQ (reference sequence). The CDR3 consists of 16 residues.

This rearrangement joins TRBV2 to TRBJ2-7; 8 bases match TRBD2. The CDR3 totals 12 residues. The germline V gene encodes CDR1 SNHLY and CDR2 FYNNEI. The junction had 2 bases not matched to a gene; V was cut back by 6 bases and J by 4 bases. CDR3 in DNA: TGTGCCAGCAGAGAGCGGGAGTACGAGCAGTACTTC. The encoded protein is CASREREYEQYF.

The chain couples TRBV29-1 to TRBJ2-5; D gene uncertain. CDR3 length: 12 amino acids. Germline CDR1 and CDR2: SQVTM and ANQGSEA. V was trimmed by 2 bases and J by 2 bases, leaving 6 bases between them. This CDR3 reads CSVERSQETQYF. CDR3 nucleotide sequence: TGCAGCGTTGAACGGTCTCAAGAGACCCAGTACTTC. Supplemented by reference TRBV29-1 and TRBJ2-5, the full variable domain reads SAVISQKPSRDICQRGTSLTIQCQVDSQVTMMFWYRQQPGQSLTLIATANQGSEATYESGFVIDKFPISRPNLTFSTLTVSNMSPEDSSIYLCSVERSQETQYFGPGTRLLVL.

The chain joins TRBV5-1 to TRBJ2-3; perhaps TRBD2 as D (5 bases). Germline-derived CDR1 and CDR2 are SGHRS and YFSETQ. The CDR3 length is 15 residues. Trimming left V 2 bases short and J 0 bases short, with 10 bases between. The chain's CDR3 is CASSFSVPSTDTQYF. The CDR3 DNA sequence: TGCGCCAGCAGCTTTAGCGTACCTAGCACAGATACGCAGTATTTT.

V and J are TRBV2 and TRBJ2-7, with a possible D match to TRBD1 (5 bases). The germline V gene encodes CDR1 SNHLY and CDR2 FYNNEI. The V end was cut by 2 bases, the J end by 0 bases, with 11 bases between. The CDR3 has 15 amino acids. The CDR3 sequence: CASSEQGLNSYEQYF. CDR3 coding DNA: TGTGCCAGCAGTGAACAGGGCCTAAACTCCTACGAGCAGTACTTC. The full variable domain, with the rest looked up from reference TRBV2 and TRBJ2-7, is EPEVTQTPSHQVTQMGQEVILRCVPISNHLYFYWYRQILGQKVEFLVSFYNNEISEKSEIFDDQFSVERPDGSNFTLKIRSTKLEDSAMYFCASSEQGLNSYEQYFGPGTRLTVT.

For the CDR3, the DNA is TGTGCCAGCAGCCCCGGGACAGGGACGCATTCACCCCTCCACTTT. It codes for CASSPGTGTHSPLHF. This chain connects TRBV7-2 to TRBJ1-6; 9 bases fit TRBD1. Trimming at V came to 5 bases and at J to 8 bases, leaving 7 bases not matched to a gene. Germline loops: CDR1 SGHTA, CDR2 FQGNSA. The CDR3 loop spans 15 amino acids.